This T cell receptor (beta chain) was sequenced in a study of T cell responses to AZD1222 COVID-19 vaccine. This clone was observed a handful of times. Between the trimmed V and J ends, which lost 5 bases and 6 bases, there was a span of 17 bases. In germline, CDR1 is SEHNR, CDR2 FQNEAQ (reference sequence). CDR3 length: 15 amino acids. Profiled with immunoSEQ multiplex PCR; TCRdb holds only in-frame clones, not every one. The sample yields around 44,000 clones, 80% to 90% seen once. The chain employs TRBV7-9 and TRBJ2-1, with D possibly being TRBD1 (8 bases). The specimen comprised peripheral blood, sampled 28 days after the second AZD1222 dose. The sequence was obtained from an adult who received the AZD1222 COVID-19 vaccine. CDR3 coding DNA: TGTGCCAGCAGCCGCGGACAGGGCGGGGGCAATGAGCAGTTCTTC. This encodes CASSRGQGGGNEQFF.